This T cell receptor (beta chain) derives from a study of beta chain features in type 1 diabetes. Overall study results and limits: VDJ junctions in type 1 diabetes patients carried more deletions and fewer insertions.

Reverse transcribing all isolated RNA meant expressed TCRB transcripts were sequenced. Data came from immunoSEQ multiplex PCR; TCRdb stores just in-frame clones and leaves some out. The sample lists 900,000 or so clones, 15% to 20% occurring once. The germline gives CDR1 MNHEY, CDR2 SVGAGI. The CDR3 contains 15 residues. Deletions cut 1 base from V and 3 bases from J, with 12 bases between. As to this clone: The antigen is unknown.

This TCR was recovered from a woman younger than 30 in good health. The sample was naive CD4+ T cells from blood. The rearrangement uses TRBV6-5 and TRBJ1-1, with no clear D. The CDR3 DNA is TGTGCCAGCAGTTACTTTGCCGGGTTGGACACTGAAGCTTTCTTT. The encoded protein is CASSYFAGLDTEAFF.